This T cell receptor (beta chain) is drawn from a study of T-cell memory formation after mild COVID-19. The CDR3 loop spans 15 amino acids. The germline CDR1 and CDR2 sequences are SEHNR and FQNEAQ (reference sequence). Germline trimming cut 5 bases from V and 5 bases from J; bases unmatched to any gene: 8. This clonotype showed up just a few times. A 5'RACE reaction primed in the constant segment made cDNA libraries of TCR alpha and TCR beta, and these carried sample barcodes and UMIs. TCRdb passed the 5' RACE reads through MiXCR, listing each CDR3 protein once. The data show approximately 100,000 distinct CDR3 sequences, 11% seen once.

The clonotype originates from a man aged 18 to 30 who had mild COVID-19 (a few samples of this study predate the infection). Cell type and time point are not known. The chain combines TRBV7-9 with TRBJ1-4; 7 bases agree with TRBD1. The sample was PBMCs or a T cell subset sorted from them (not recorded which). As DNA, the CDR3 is TGTGCCAGCAGCGACCAGGGACAGAGAAATGAAAAACTGTTTTTT. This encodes CASSDQGQRNEKLFF.